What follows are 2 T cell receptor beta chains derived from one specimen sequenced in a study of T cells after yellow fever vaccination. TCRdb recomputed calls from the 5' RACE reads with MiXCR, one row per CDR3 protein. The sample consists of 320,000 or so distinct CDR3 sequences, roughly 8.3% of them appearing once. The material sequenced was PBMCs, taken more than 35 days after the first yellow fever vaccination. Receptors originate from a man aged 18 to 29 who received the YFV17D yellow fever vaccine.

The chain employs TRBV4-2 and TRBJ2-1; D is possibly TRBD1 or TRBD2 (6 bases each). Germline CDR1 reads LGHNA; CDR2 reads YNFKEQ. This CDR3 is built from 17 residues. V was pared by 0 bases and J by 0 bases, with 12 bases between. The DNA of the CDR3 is TGTGCCAGCAGCCAAGATCCGGGGGCTAGCTCCTACAATGAGCAGTTCTTC. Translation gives CASSQDPGASSYNEQFF.

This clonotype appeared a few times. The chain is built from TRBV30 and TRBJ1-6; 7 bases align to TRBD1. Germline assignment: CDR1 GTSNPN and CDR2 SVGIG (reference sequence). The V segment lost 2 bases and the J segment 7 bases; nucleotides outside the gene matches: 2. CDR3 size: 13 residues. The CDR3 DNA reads TGTGCCTGGAGTCCAGGGGGGAATTCACCCCTCCACTTT. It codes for CAWSPGGNSPLHF.